The 18 T cell receptor beta chains below were found in one sample sequenced in a study of blood T cell repertoires in COVID-19. Method: immunoSEQ multiplex PCR; TCRdb's copy keeps in-frame clones and lacks some. The table lists 200,000 to 250,000 clones, less than 90% of them singletons. The specimen was peripheral blood. The receptor source for this set is a woman aged 60-75 years who had recovered from COVID-19.

The chain recombines TRBV7-9 with TRBJ1-2; 7 bases match TRBD1. The trim removed 4 bases at V and 5 bases at J, leaving 10 bases unmatched. There are 15 residues in the CDR3. The germline V gene encodes CDR1 SEHNR and CDR2 FQNEAQ (reference sequence). The CDR3: CASSSLRAGGYGYTF. DNA for the CDR3: TGTGCCAGCAGCTCGCTTAGGGCAGGGGGGTATGGCTACACCTTC.

As regards this clone: The junction departs from germline at one end; a sequencing error may be responsible. The chain employs TRBV28 and TRBJ2-3; 15 bases line up with TRBD2. The CDR3 spans 14 residues. The germline V gene has CDR1 MDHEN and CDR2 SYDVKM. The CDR3 is CASSGLAGGIRFIF. The CDR3 DNA follows: TGTGCCAGCAGTGGACTAGCGGGGGGGATTCGCTTCATTTTT.

This chain joins TRBV15 and TRBJ1-5; 7 nucleotides agree with TRBD1. J lost 4 bases, V lost 0 bases, and 6 bases had no gene match. Germline CDR1 and CDR2: LNHNV and YYDKDF (reference sequence). The CDR3 sequence is 16 residues long. This CDR3 is CATSREGGGGNQPQHF. Here the CDR3 DNA reads TGTGCCACCAGCAGAGAAGGAGGGGGCGGGAATCAGCCCCAGCATTTT.

CDR3 amino acids: CASSFASYGYTF. The CDR3, as DNA: TGTGCCAGCAGCTTTGCTAGCTATGGCTACACCTTC. The chain links TRBV7-9 to TRBJ1-2, with unresolved D. The V gene lost 3 bases and the J gene lost 4 bases, with 6 bases spanning the gap. CDR1 and CDR2 from the germline V gene are SEHNR and FQNEAQ (reference sequence). The CDR3 runs 12 residues.

The chain joins TRBV3-1 (or the pseudogene TRBV3-2) to TRBJ2-1; D is unclear. The ends were cut back, 4 bases at V and 1 base at J, with 8 bases in the middle. The CDR3 loop spans 14 amino acids. CDR1 and CDR2 from the germline V gene are LGHDT and YNNKEL (reference sequence). The CDR3 reads CASSRSESYNEQFF. The CDR3 nucleotides read TGTGCCAGCAGCCGGAGCGAGTCCTACAATGAGCAGTTCTTC.

The rearrangement links TRBV11-2 to TRBJ1-2, with TRBD1 matching 10 bases. The CDR3 runs to 14 residues. Germline-derived CDR1 and CDR2 are SGHAT and FQNNGV. V shed 6 bases and J 8 bases; nucleotides not matched to a gene: 9. The DNA of the CDR3 is TGTGCCAGCAGAGACTCCGGGACAGGGGACGGCTACACCTTC. As protein: CASRDSGTGDGYTF. Together with reference TRBV11-2 and TRBJ1-2, the CDR3 gives the full variable domain: EAGVAQSPRYKIIEKRQSVAFWCNPISGHATLYWYQQILGQGPKLLIQFQNNGVVDDSQLPKDRFSAERLKGVDSTLKIQPAKLEDSAVYLCASRDSGTGDGYTFGSGTRLTVV.

The chain couples TRBV7-2 to TRBJ2-2; 7 bases align to TRBD2. Losses at the gene ends were 4 bases for V and 2 bases for J; bases not matched to a gene: 4. Germline V gene lookup returns CDR1 SGHTA and CDR2 FQGNSA. This CDR3 has 15 amino acids. The CDR3 reads CASSYRDYNTGELFF. The CDR3 region has the DNA TGTGCCAGCAGCTACCGGGACTACAACACCGGGGAGCTGTTTTTT.

This chain joins TRBV9 and TRBJ2-2; D call uncertain. Germline CDR1 and CDR2: SGDLS and YYNGEE. The CDR3 covers 17 residues. Trimming took 1 base from V and 0 from J, leaving 13 bases between them. The CDR3 here is CASSVTLGIANTGELFF. The CDR3 bases are TGTGCCAGCAGCGTAACTCTAGGAATCGCGAACACCGGGGAGCTGTTTTTT.

The J gene is TRBJ2-7, the V gene TRBV6-6; maybe TRBD2 (5 bases). Trimming took 2 bases from V and 6 from J, leaving 8 bases between them. CDR3 length equals 12 residues. Per the germline V gene, CDR1 is MNHNY and CDR2 is SVGAGI (reference sequence). The CDR3 protein is CASSYRGPEQYF. In DNA, the CDR3 is TGTGCCAGCAGTTACCGAGGGCCCGAGCAGTACTTC.

Only a few counts were recorded for this clone. This chain joins TRBV4-2 and TRBJ2-2; D is perhaps TRBD2 (6 bases). The CDR3 runs to 16 residues. V lost 1 base to trimming and J lost 3 bases, with 12 bases between them. Germline lookup yields CDR1 LGHNA and CDR2 YNFKEQ. The CDR3 loop reads CASSQAPRGYTGELFF. CDR3 bases: TGTGCCAGCAGCCAAGCTCCGCGGGGTTACACCGGGGAGCTGTTTTTT.

This rearrangement joins TRBV19 to TRBJ2-1, with 14 bases fitting TRBD2. The CDR3 length is 18 residues. Germline CDR1 is LNHDA and CDR2 is SQIVND (reference sequence). V was pared by 6 bases and J by 4 bases, with 11 bases of the junction left unmatched. In DNA, the CDR3 is TGTGCCAGTAGCCGTACCGGGACTAGCGGGGGCATTTACAATGAGCAGTTCTTC. It encodes CASSRTGTSGGIYNEQFF.

This chain connects TRBV9 to TRBJ2-2, with TRBD2 matching over 13 bases. Losses at the gene ends were 0 bases for V and 7 bases for J; bases not matched to a gene: 3. The germline V gene encodes CDR1 SGDLS and CDR2 YYNGEE. The CDR3 spans 16 residues. CDR3 sequence (DNA): TGTGCCAGCAGCGTAGGACTAGCGGGGGGTATCGGGGAGCTGTTTTTT. Translation: CASSVGLAGGIGELFF.

The chain uses TRBV13 and TRBJ1-2; TRBD1 might be the D (5 bases). The V gene lost 6 bases and the J gene lost 4 bases, with 21 bases spanning the gap. CDR1 is PRHDT and CDR2 is FYEKMQ in the germline V gene (reference sequence). The CDR3 totals 16 residues. CDR3 DNA sequence: TGTGCCAGCAGTATCTCCAACGGGCAGGGTAGCTATGGCTACACCTTC. This gives the protein CASSISNGQGSYGYTF.

The rearrangement uses TRBV15 and TRBJ2-1, with a tentative D call TRBD2 (7 bases). Germline V gene lookup returns CDR1 LNHNV and CDR2 YYDKDF (reference sequence). The ends were cut back, 7 bases at V and 9 bases at J, with 13 bases in the middle. The CDR3 covers 12 residues. CDR3 nucleotides: TGTGCCACCAAGGGGGGGCTCTTTGAGCAGTTCTTC. Amino acid sequence: CATKGGLFEQFF.

The CDR3 coding sequence is TGTGCCAGCAGTGTATACATGAACACTGAAGCTTTCTTT. It codes for CASSVYMNTEAFF. The chain employs TRBV6-1 and TRBJ1-1; D not certain. This CDR3 is 13 amino acids long. Germline V gene data show CDR1 as MNHNS and CDR2 as SASEGT. Trimming pared 4 bases from V and 0 bases from J, leaving 6 bases between.

The chain has TRBV3-1 (or the pseudogene TRBV3-2) and TRBJ1-2, with TRBD1 as a possible D gene (6 bases). This CDR3 region has 13 residues. V dropped 6 bases and J dropped 4 bases, with 12 bases sitting between them. The germline CDR1 and CDR2 sequences are LGHDT and YNNKEL (reference sequence). The CDR3, as DNA: TGTGCCAGCAGTGAGGACAGCATCTATGGCTACACCTTC. The encoded protein is CASSEDSIYGYTF.

This sequence joins TRBV10-3 and TRBJ2-1; the match to TRBD2 covers 7 bases. Germline CDR1 ENHRY, CDR2 SYGVKD. The CDR3 spans 15 residues. Unmatched junction bases numbered 6, after V lost 5 bases and J lost 2 bases. CDR3 nucleotides: TGTGCCATCAGTCCCCGCGGGGGAACCTACAATGAGCAGTTCTTC. As protein: CAISPRGGTYNEQFF.

The V and J genes are TRBV12-5 and TRBJ2-7, with D hard to call. The CDR3 extends over 13 amino acids. Looked up from germline, CDR1 is LGHNT and CDR2 is FRNRAP. The V and J ends lost 2 bases and 4 bases respectively, with 9 bases between them. CDR3 protein: CASGLPPEYEQYF. The CDR3 DNA follows: TGTGCTAGTGGTTTGCCCCCCGAGTACGAGCAGTACTTC.